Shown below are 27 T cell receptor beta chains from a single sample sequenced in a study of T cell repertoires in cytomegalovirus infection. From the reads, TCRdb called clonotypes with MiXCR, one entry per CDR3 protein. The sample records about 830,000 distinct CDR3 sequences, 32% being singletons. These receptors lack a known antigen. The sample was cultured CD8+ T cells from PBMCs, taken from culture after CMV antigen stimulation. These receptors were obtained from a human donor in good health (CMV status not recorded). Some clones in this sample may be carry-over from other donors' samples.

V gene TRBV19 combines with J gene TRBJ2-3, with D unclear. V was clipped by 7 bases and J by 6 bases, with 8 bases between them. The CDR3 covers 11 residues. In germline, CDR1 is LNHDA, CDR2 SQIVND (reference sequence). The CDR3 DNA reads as TGTGCCAGTAAGATGGGGGATACGCAGTATTTT. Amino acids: CASKMGDTQYF.

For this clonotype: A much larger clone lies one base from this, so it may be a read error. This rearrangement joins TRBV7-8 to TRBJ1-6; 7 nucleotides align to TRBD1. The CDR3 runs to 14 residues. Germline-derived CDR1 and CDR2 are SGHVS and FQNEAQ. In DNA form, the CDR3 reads TGTGTCAGCGGATTCACAGGGGCTAATTCACCCCTCCACTTT. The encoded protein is CVSGFTGANSPLHF.

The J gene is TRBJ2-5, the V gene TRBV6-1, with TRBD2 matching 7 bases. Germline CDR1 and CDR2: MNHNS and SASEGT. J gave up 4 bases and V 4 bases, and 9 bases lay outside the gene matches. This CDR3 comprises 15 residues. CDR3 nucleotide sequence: TGTGCCAGCAGTGGGGAGGGGAGGCGGCGAGAGACCCAGTACTTC. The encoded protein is CASSGEGRRRETQYF.

CDR3 DNA sequence: TGTGCCAGTAGTATAATCCCAGACCCTTCCTACAATGAGCAGTTCTTC. It translates to CASSIIPDPSYNEQFF. The chain links TRBV19 to TRBJ2-1; no clear D gene. V shed 2 bases and J shed 1 base, with 12 bases lying between them. The CDR3 length is 16 residues. CDR1 and CDR2 from the germline V gene are LNHDA and SQIVND (reference sequence).

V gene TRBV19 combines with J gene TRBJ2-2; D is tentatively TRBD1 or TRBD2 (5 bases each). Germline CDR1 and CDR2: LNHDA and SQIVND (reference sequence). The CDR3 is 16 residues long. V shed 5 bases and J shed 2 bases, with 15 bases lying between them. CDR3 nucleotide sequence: TGTGCCAGTAGTTGGGGGAACTTTTTCAACACCGGGGAGCTGTTTTTT. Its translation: CASSWGNFFNTGELFF. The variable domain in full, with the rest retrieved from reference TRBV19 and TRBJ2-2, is DGGITQSPKYLFRKEGQNVTLSCEQNLNHDAMYWYRQDPGQGLRLIYYSQIVNDFQKGDIAEGYSVSREKKESFPLTVTSAQKNPTAFYLCASSWGNFFNTGELFFGEGSRLTVL.

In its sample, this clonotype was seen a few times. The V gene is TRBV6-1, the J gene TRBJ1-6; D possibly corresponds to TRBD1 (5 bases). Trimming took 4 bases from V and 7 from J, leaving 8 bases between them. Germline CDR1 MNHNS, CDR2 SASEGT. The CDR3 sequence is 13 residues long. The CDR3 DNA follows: TGTGCCAGCAGTGCCCCAGGGAATTCACCCCTCCACTTT. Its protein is CASSAPGNSPLHF.

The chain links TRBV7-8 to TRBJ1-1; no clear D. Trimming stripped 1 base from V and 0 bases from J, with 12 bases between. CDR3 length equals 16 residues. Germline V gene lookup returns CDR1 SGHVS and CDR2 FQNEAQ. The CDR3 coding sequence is TGTGCCAGCAGCTTAGTAGGAGGGCTAATGAACACTGAAGCTTTCTTT. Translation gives CASSLVGGLMNTEAFF.

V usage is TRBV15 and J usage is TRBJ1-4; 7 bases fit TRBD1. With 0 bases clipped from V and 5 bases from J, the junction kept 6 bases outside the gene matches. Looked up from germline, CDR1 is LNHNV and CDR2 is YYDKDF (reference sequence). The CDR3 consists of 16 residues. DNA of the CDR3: TGTGCCACCAGCAGAGATAGGAGGGGGCAGAATGAAAAACTGTTTTTT. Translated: CATSRDRRGQNEKLFF. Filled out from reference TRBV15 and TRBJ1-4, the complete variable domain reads DAMVIQNPRYQVTQFGKPVTLSCSQTLNHNVMYWYQQKSSQAPKLLFHYYDKDFNNEADTPDNFQSRRPNTSFCFLDIRSPGLGDTAMYLCATSRDRRGQNEKLFFGSGTQLSVL.

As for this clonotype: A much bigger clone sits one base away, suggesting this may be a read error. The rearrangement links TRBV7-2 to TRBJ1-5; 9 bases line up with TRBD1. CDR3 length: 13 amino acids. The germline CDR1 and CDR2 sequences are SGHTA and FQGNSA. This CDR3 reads CVPDRGFVQPQHF. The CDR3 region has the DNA TGTGTCCCCGACAGGGGGTTTGTTCAGCCCCAGCATTTT.

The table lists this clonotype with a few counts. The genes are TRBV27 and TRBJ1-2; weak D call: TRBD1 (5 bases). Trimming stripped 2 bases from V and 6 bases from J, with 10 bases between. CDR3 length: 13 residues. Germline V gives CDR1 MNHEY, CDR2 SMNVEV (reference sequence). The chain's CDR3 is CASSLGALDGYTF. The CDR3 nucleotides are TGTGCCAGCAGTTTAGGGGCGCTAGATGGCTACACCTTC.

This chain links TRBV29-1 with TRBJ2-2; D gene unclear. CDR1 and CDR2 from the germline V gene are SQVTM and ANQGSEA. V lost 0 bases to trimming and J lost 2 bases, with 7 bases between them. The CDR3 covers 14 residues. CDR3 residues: CSVEDGYNTGELFF. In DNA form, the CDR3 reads TGCAGCGTTGAAGACGGGTACAACACCGGGGAGCTGTTTTTT.

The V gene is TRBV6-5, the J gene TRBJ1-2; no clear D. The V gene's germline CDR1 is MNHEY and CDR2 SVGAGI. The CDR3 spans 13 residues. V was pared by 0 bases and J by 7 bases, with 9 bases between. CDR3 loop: CASSYSLTGGYTF. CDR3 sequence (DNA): TGTGCCAGCAGTTACTCTTTGACGGGTGGCTACACCTTC.

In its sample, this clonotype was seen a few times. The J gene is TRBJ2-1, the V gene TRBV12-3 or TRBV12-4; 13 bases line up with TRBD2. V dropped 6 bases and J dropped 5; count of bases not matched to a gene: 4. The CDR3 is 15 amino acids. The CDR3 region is CASRALAGGNNEQFF. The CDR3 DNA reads TGTGCCAGCAGGGCACTAGCGGGGGGGAACAATGAGCAGTTCTTC.

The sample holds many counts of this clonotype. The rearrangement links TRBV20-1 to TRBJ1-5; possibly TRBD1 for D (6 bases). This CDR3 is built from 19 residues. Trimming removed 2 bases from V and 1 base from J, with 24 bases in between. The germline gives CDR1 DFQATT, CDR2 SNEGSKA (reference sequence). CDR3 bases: TGCAGTGCTAGACTCAGGCTCGGAGCATCGACAGGAAGCAATCAGCCCCAGCATTTT. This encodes CSARLRLGASTGSNQPQHF.

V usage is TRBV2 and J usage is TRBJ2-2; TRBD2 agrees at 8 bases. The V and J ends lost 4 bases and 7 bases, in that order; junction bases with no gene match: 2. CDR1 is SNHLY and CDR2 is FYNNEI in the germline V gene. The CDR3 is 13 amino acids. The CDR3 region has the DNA TGTGCCAGCAGTGGGGGGACTAGCGGGGAGCTGTTTTTT. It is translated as CASSGGTSGELFF.

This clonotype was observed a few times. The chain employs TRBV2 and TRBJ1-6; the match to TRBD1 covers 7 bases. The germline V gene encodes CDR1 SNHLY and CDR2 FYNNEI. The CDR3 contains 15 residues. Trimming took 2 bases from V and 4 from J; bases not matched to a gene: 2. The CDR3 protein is CASSERQGYNSPLHF. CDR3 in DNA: TGTGCCAGCAGTGAAAGACAGGGATATAATTCACCCCTCCACTTT.

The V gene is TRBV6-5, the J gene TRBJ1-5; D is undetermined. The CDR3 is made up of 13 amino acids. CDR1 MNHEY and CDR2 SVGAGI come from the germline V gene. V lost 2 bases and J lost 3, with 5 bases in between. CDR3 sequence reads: CASSYTINQPQHF. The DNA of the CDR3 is TGTGCCAGCAGTTACACCATCAATCAGCCCCAGCATTTT.

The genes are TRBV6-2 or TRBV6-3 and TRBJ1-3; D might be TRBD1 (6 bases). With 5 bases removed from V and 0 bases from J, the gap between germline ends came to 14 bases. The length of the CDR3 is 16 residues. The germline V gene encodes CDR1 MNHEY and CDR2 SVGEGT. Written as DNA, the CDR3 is TGTGCCAGCAGTCACCCACAGGGAGACTCTGGAAACACCATATATTTT. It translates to CASSHPQGDSGNTIYF.

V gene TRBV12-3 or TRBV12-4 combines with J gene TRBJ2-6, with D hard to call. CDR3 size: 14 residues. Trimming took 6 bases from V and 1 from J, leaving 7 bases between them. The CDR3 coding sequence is TGTGCCAGCAGCCCTCCGTCTGGGGCCAACGTCCTGACTTTC. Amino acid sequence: CASSPPSGANVLTF.

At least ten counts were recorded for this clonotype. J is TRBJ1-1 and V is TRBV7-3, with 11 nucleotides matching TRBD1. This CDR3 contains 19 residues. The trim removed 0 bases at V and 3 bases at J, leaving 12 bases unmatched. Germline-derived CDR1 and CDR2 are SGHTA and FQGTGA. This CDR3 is CASSLTTGQGATEDTEAFF. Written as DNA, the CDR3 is TGTGCCAGCAGCTTAACGACCGGACAGGGGGCCACGGAGGACACTGAAGCTTTCTTT.

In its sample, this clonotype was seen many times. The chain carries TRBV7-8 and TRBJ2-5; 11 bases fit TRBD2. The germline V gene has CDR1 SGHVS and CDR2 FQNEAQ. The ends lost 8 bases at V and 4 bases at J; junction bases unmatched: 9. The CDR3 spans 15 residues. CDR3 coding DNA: TGTGCCAGCCACCTTTTTAGCGGGGGGGCAGAGACCCAGTACTTC. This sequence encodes CASHLFSGGAETQYF.

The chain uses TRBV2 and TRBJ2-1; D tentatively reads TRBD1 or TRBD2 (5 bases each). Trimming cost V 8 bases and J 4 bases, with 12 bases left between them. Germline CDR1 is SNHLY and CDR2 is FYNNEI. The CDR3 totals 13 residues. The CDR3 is CASGHGDYNEQFF. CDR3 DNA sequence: TGTGCCAGCGGACACGGGGATTACAATGAGCAGTTCTTC.

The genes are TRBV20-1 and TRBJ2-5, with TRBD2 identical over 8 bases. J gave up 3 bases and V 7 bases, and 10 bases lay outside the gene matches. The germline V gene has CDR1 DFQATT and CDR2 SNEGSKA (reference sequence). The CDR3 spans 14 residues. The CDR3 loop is CSVEGSGAEETQYF. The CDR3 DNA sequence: TGCAGTGTCGAAGGTAGCGGGGCCGAAGAGACCCAGTACTTC.

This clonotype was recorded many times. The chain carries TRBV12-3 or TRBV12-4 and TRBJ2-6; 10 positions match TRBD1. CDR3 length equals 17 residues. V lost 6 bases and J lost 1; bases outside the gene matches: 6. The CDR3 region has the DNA TGTGCCAGCAGCCGGGACAGGGGCAAGTCTGGGGCCAACGTCCTGACTTTC. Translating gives CASSRDRGKSGANVLTF.

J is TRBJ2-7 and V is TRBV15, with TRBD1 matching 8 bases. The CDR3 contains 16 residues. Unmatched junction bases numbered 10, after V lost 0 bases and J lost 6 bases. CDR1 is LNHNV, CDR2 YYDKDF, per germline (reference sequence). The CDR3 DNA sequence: TGTGCCACCAGCAGAGATGGCGGGCAGGGGGCTGGCGAGCAGTACTTC. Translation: CATSRDGGQGAGEQYF.

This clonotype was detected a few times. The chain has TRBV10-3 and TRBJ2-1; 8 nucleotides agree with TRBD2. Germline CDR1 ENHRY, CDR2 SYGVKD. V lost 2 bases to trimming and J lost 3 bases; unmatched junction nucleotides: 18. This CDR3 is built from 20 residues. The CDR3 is CAISEPSGGGRVTYYNEQFF. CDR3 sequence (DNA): TGTGCCATCAGTGAGCCCTCCGGGGGGGGCAGAGTAACTTACTACAATGAGCAGTTCTTC.

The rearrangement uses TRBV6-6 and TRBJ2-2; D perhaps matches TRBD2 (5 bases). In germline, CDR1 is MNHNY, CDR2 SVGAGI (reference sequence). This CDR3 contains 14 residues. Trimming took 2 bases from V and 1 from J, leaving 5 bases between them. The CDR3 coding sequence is TGTGCCAGCAGTTACCGGGAGAACACCGGGGAGCTGTTTTTT. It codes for CASSYRENTGELFF.